The T cell receptor (beta chain) described here comes from a study of human T cells and chemical hapten exposure (dated by TCRdb to the early 2020s). Regarding the study in general: For sensitization, 2% DPC in acetone was applied to a 2 cm by 2 cm area of upper inner arm skin. In alopecia patients, the study followed how the peripheral blood TCR repertoire changed in vivo over primary and secondary sensitization to diphenylcyclopropenone (DPC), a hapten. Patch testing was done on the upper back using Finn chambers containing 0.01% DPC, and results were scored after 6 days according to International Contact Dermatitis Research Group standards. Some 29 alopecia patients provided blood for TCR sequencing at one to four time points (pre-sensitization, 2, 6 and 24 weeks). Alopecia areata with under or over 50% scalp involvement, alopecia totalis and alopecia universalis were represented in the patient cohort, which was mostly female. Libraries were combined into a pool for sequencing, and differences in TCR yield between samples came mainly from small differences in library volumes within the pool. Blood samples were taken from patients before sensitization (week 0) and then at 2, 6 and about 24 weeks after DPC sensitization. Throughout the approximately 25-week study period, patients were also given weekly therapeutic DPC doses on the scalp.

The library was obtained by RACE. Sequencing was carried out with a NextSeq 500. Library preparation attached unique molecular identifiers to individual cDNA molecules for quantitative, reproducible TCR counting. From each blood RNA sample, both TCR alpha and TCR beta chains were sequenced. The authors' analysis ran thus. The median number of TCRs per sample was roughly 94,000, ranging from about 20,000 to 750,000. The Decombinator software suite was used to annotate the V, J and CDR3 of the TCR reads. Every sample was subsampled to the same number of TCRs (28,000) for the PS versus PT1 abundance plots. TCRs were defined as expanded if absent before sensitization and observed at least eight times at the 2-week time point. The raw public reads went through TCRdb reprocessing: fastp at Q25, MiXCR clone calling, in-frame beta chains kept. Each entry is one CDR3 protein sequence, shown with its most common DNA and genes. These V and J calls rely on TCRdb rather than the paper's analysis. In this sample the table shows tens of thousands of distinct CDR3 sequences, roughly 10% of which occur a single time. The top ten clonotypes cover 4% to 5% of the sample.

In its sample, this clonotype was seen many times. It lacks a known antigen. Base-call qualities are not available, and no considerably larger clone is one nucleotide away. This sample's time point label indicates: patch test 1, 2 weeks after DPC sensitization. What the treatment or condition label conveys for this sample: therapeutic diphenylcyclopropenone sensitization with weekly scalp DPC. At every patch-test visit, the blood draw took place before the patch test was put on. Eligible patients were aged 18 to 70, diagnosed with alopecia, deemed suitable for DPC therapy, and excluded if pregnant. Total RNA was isolated from unfractionated whole blood collected in Tempus Blood RNA tubes. Beyond this particular receptor, the publication reports: Compared with pre-sensitization or healthy control sets, expanded TCRs formed significantly more large CDR3 similarity clusters, which is consistent with antigen-driven responses. Alopecia, a presumed autoimmune disease, was present in all patients, so the immune response of the patients might differ from that of healthy individuals. Repeated subsampling changed both the strength of the expansion versus patch-test correlation and the threshold at which that correlation became significant. No change with DPC sensitization was found in the number of TCRs above 1 in 1000 frequency, and no evidence of global repertoire structure alterations was found. A positive correlation was found between the number of PT1 expanded TCRs and patch test score, with significance reached at thresholds 8, 16 and 32 but not 4.

Trimmed from V: 2 bases; trimmed from J: 4 bases; junction bases lacking a gene match: 10. CDR1 SGHTS and CDR2 YDEGEE are derived from the germline V gene. The CDR3 starts with the cysteine, ends with the phenylalanine, and has 16 residues. Only the CDR3 portion is preserved as DNA: 48 bases, with reading frame beginning at the first base. The rearrangement combines TRBV5-8 with TRBJ2-7, and TRBD1 matches 9 of the central bases. The clonotype comes from a woman between 45 and 65 years old with alopecia areata. Some clones in this sample may be carry-over from other donors' samples. Source: whole blood, taken in connection with sensitization to the hapten diphenylcyclopropenone (DPC). The CDR3: CASSFPTGTGKYEQYF. The nucleotide sequence is TGTGCCAGCAGCTTTCCCACCGGGACAGGGAAGTACGAGCAGTACTTC.